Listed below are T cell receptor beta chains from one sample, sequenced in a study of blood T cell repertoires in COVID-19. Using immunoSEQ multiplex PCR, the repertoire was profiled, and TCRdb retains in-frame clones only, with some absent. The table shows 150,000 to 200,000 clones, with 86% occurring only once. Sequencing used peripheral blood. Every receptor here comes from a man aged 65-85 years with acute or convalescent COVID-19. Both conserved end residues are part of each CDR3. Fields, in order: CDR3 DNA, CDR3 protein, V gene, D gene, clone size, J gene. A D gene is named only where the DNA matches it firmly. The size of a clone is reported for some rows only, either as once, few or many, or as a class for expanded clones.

TGTGCCACCAGCACCGGGACAGGGTGGACTGAAGCTTTCTTT | CATSTGTGWTEAFF | TRBV15 | TRBD1 | - | TRBJ1-1
TGTGCCAGCAGCTTAAGGGCAGGGGTAATTGGCTACACCTTC | CASSLRAGVIGYTF | TRBV7-2 | - | - | TRBJ1-2
TGTGCCAGCAGTGTCGGGGGCTATAATTCACCCCTCCACTTT | CASSVGGYNSPLHF | TRBV2 | - | - | TRBJ1-6
TGCAGGGCTACTGAGGGTGAGGGCTATGGCTACACCTTC | CRATEGEGYGYTF | TRBV20-1 | - | once | TRBJ1-2
TGCAGCGTTGGGAAACAGGGAGATCAGCCCCAGCATTTT | CSVGKQGDQPQHF | TRBV29-1 | - | - | TRBJ1-5
TGTGCCAGCCTCGATTGGGGGGGGACTGAAGCTTTCTTT | CASLDWGGTEAFF | TRBV27 | - | - | TRBJ1-1
TGTGCCAGCAGTTACAGGTCAGGGGGTACGGGGTACGAGCAGTACTTC | CASSYRSGGTGYEQYF | TRBV6-2/TRBV6-3 | TRBD1 | - | TRBJ2-7
TGTGCCAGCAGTCCGCAGACAGGGGGGACTGAAGCTTTCTTT | CASSPQTGGTEAFF | TRBV6-5 | TRBD1 | - | TRBJ1-1
TGTGCCAGCAGCCAAGATCTCGGGGGTGGTGAGCAGTTCTTC | CASSQDLGGGEQFF | TRBV3-1/TRBV3-2 | - | - | TRBJ2-1
TGTGCCAGCAGCTTAGGACAGGGTGAGATGAACACTGAAGCTTTCTTT | CASSLGQGEMNTEAFF | TRBV11-3 | TRBD1 | - | TRBJ1-1
TGTGCCAGCAGCCAAGCAGGGGTAGGTTCACCCCTCCACTTT | CASSQAGVGSPLHF | TRBV3-1/TRBV3-2 | - | once | TRBJ1-6
TGCGCCAGCAGCTTGCATCCGGGACAGGGCTATGGCTACACCTTC | CASSLHPGQGYGYTF | TRBV5-1 | TRBD1 | - | TRBJ1-2
TGTGCCAGCGTGCAATCAAGGGGGCGCCTGGATGGCTACACCTTC | CASVQSRGRLDGYTF | TRBV7-8 | TRBD1 | - | TRBJ1-2
TGTGCCAGCAGCTTAGCGAACCCAGGGTCCACCTTC | CASSLANPGSTF | TRBV7-2 | - | - | TRBJ1-2
TGTGCCAGCAGCCCCCGGACTAGCGGGGGGCGGGGGGAGACCCAGTACTTC | CASSPRTSGGRGETQYF | TRBV5-4 | TRBD2 | - | TRBJ2-5
TGTGCCAGTAGTATATTCCCACAGGGCGTAAGCTGGACAGATACGCAGTATTTT | CASSIFPQGVSWTDTQYF | TRBV19 | - | - | TRBJ2-3
TGTGCCAGCAGCCCACCGGGACAGAGCGTCCTGACTTTC | CASSPPGQSVLTF | TRBV7-2 | TRBD1 | - | TRBJ2-6
TGTGCCAGCAGTTCGCCAGTCGGGAGCTCCTACAATGAGCAGTTCTTC | CASSSPVGSSYNEQFF | TRBV28 | - | - | TRBJ2-1
TGTGCCAGCAGCTTGGCAGAAGAAGCTTTCTTT | CASSLAEEAFF | TRBV5-6 | - | - | TRBJ1-1
TGTGCCAGCAGTTTAGAGGGACAGTACTACGAGCAGTACTTC | CASSLEGQYYEQYF | TRBV28 | TRBD1 | - | TRBJ2-7
TGCGCCAGCAGCGGTACCGGGACTAGCGCCCAAGATACGCAGTATTTT | CASSGTGTSAQDTQYF | TRBV5-1 | TRBD2 | - | TRBJ2-3
TGTGCCAGCAGCCAAGCCGGGACTGCCTACGAGCAGTACTTC | CASSQAGTAYEQYF | TRBV3-1/TRBV3-2 | - | - | TRBJ2-7
TGTGCCAGCAGCCAAGTGGGGGCCGAAGAGACCCAGTACTTC | CASSQVGAEETQYF | TRBV3-1/TRBV3-2 | - | once | TRBJ2-5
TGTGCCAGCAGCTTGGGGGGTAGGGCTAGTCGAAACATTCAGTACTTC | CASSLGGRASRNIQYF | TRBV11-2 | - | - | TRBJ2-4
TGTGCCAGCAGCCGAGTAGCGGGAGGGAACACCGGGGAGCTGTTTTTT | CASSRVAGGNTGELFF | TRBV11-3 | TRBD2 | - | TRBJ2-2
TGTGCCAGCAGTAAAACAGGAGATACGCAGTATTTT | CASSKTGDTQYF | TRBV2 | - | - | TRBJ2-3
TGTGCCAGCTCACCAACGGGGATGAACACTGAAGCTTTCTTT | CASSPTGMNTEAFF | TRBV18 | - | - | TRBJ1-1
TGTGCCAGCAGCCAAGGGGGGACAGGGTGGGAAAAACTGTTTTTT | CASSQGGTGWEKLFF | TRBV3-1/TRBV3-2 | TRBD1 | - | TRBJ1-4
TGTGCCATCAGCGACAGGGGGGGAGATCAGCCCCAGCATTTT | CAISDRGGDQPQHF | TRBV10-3 | TRBD1 | - | TRBJ1-5
TGTGCCAGCAGCCAAGGGAACAGGGGGGTCACTGAAGCTTTCTTT | CASSQGNRGVTEAFF | TRBV4-2 | TRBD1 | - | TRBJ1-1
TGTGCCAGCAGCCGATTGAGCGGCGAGCAGTTCTTC | CASSRLSGEQFF | TRBV4-2 | - | - | TRBJ2-1
TGTGCCTGGAGTGTACTCCCCAGGGACACTGAAGCTTTCTTT | CAWSVLPRDTEAFF | TRBV30 | - | - | TRBJ1-1
TGTGCCATCAGGGACTCCCCCCCGGAGACCCAGTACTTC | CAIRDSPPETQYF | TRBV10-3 | - | - | TRBJ2-5
TGTGCCAGCAGCCAAGACCCTACCTCTGGAAACACCATATATTTT | CASSQDPTSGNTIYF | TRBV3-1/TRBV3-2 | - | - | TRBJ1-3
TGTGCCAGCACCCAGGCTAGCACAGATACGCAGTATTTT | CASTQASTDTQYF | TRBV7-9 | - | - | TRBJ2-3
TGTGCCAGCAGCTTGGTCTCTGGGCAATGGTTCTTC | CASSLVSGQWFF | TRBV13 | - | - | TRBJ2-1
TGTGCCAGCAGGTCTGCGGGGACGGGCAAATACGAGCAGTACTTC | CASRSAGTGKYEQYF | TRBV6-5 | - | - | TRBJ2-7
TGTGCCAGCAGTTCCGACTATACCCAAGAGACCCAGTACTTC | CASSSDYTQETQYF | TRBV27 | - | - | TRBJ2-5
TGTGCCAGCAGCGCGGACAGCCAAAATGAGCAGTTCTTC | CASSADSQNEQFF | TRBV9 | - | once | TRBJ2-1
TGTGCCAGCAGCTTGAACAGGGGGCAGGCGGACTATGGCTACACCTTC | CASSLNRGQADYGYTF | TRBV5-4 | TRBD1 | - | TRBJ1-2
TGTGCCAGCAGTCGGCCCGGGGGGGGGACCCAGTACTTC | CASSRPGGGTQYF | TRBV5-4 | TRBD2 | - | TRBJ2-5
TGTGCCAGCACCCCCAGCGGGAGGGGCGGGGAGCTGTTTTTT | CASTPSGRGGELFF | TRBV27 | TRBD2 | - | TRBJ2-2
TGTGCTAGTGGTTTGGTACTAGCGGGGGAGCCCGGGGAGCTGTTTTTT | CASGLVLAGEPGELFF | TRBV12-5 | TRBD2 | - | TRBJ2-2
TGTGCCAGCAGCGGCACAACGAACACTGAAGCTTTCTTT | CASSGTTNTEAFF | TRBV9 | - | - | TRBJ1-1
TGTGCCAGCAGTTTATTCGTAGGGGGGGCTAACTATGGCTACACCTTC | CASSLFVGGANYGYTF | TRBV28 | - | - | TRBJ1-2
TGTGCCAGCAGCAGGGGACTGCAAGAGACCCAGTACTTC | CASSRGLQETQYF | TRBV11-2 | - | - | TRBJ2-5
TGTGCCAGCACCCTACAAGGTTCGGGTAGCAATCAGCCCCAGCATTTT | CASTLQGSGSNQPQHF | TRBV2 | - | - | TRBJ1-5
TGTGCCAGCATCTTATGGCTTAGCGCCCAGACCCAGTACTTC | CASILWLSAQTQYF | TRBV2 | - | - | TRBJ2-5
TGCGCCAGCAGCTCGGACACCTACCCCTACGAGCAGTACTTC | CASSSDTYPYEQYF | TRBV5-1 | - | - | TRBJ2-7
TGTGCCTGGAGCTCGACTAGCGGGAGTATGGGAGATACGCAGTATTTT | CAWSSTSGSMGDTQYF | TRBV30 | TRBD2 | - | TRBJ2-3
TGTGCCAGCTCACCCGGACAGGGCGGACAGCCCCAGCATTTT | CASSPGQGGQPQHF | TRBV18 | TRBD1 | - | TRBJ1-5
TGTGCCAGTATGTCGCAGGGTTCCTACGAGCAGTACTTC | CASMSQGSYEQYF | TRBV6-5 | - | - | TRBJ2-7
TGCAGTGCCGCCGGGACTAGCGGGATGTTCTTC | CSAAGTSGMFF | TRBV20-1 | TRBD2 | - | TRBJ2-1
TGTGCCATCGAGGAAGTCGGGAATTATGGCTACACCTTC | CAIEEVGNYGYTF | TRBV10-3 | - | once | TRBJ1-2
TGCGCCAGCAGCCTGCTCCCCACATACAATGAGCAGTTCTTC | CASSLLPTYNEQFF | TRBV5-1 | - | - | TRBJ2-1